These 10 T cell receptor beta chains share one sample of origin, sequenced in a study of cytomegalovirus exposure and HLA in healthy donors. Researchers ran the PCR with 60 Vbeta and 13 Jbeta primers. Only in-frame clones appear in the TCRdb table, and some are missing; sequencing was by immunoSEQ multiplex PCR. The table has tens of thousands of clones, more than 70% seen once. Input material: PBMCs. The receptors stem from a man aged 60 to 69 in good health and CMV-seronegative.

V is TRBV7-3 and J is TRBJ2-5, with 8 nucleotides matching TRBD2. This CDR3 spans 14 amino acids. J gave up 4 bases and V 4 bases, and 5 bases lay outside the gene matches. Germline CDR1 SGHTA, CDR2 FQGTGA. For the CDR3, the DNA is TGTGCCAGCAGCTCGGGAGGGTTCCCAGAGACCCAGTACTTC. It codes for CASSSGGFPETQYF.

V and J are TRBV11-2 and TRBJ2-3; D is unresolved. The CDR3 covers 13 residues. The germline V gene encodes CDR1 SGHAT and CDR2 FQNNGV. Trimming stripped 3 bases from V and 1 base from J, with 5 bases between. CDR3 in amino acids: CASSFLRTDTQYF. CDR3 coding DNA: TGTGCCAGCAGCTTCCTCCGCACAGATACGCAGTATTTT.

This chain uses TRBV4-2 with TRBJ2-5; 8 nucleotides agree with TRBD1. V dropped 4 bases and J dropped 2; count of bases not matched to a gene: 9. The CDR3 sequence is 16 residues long. Per the germline V gene, CDR1 is LGHNA and CDR2 is YNFKEQ. CDR3 nucleotide sequence: TGTGCCAGCAGCCCTCGGACAGGGCGGAGGCAAGAGACCCAGTACTTC. Amino acids: CASSPRTGRRQETQYF.

This sequence joins TRBV5-5 and TRBJ2-7; TRBD2 agrees at 7 bases. This CDR3 comprises 15 residues. Looked up from germline, CDR1 is SGHKS and CDR2 is YYEKEE (reference sequence). After removal of 6 bases from V and 7 bases from J, the junction contained 16 bases not matched to a gene. DNA of the CDR3: TGTGCCAGCATTCACGACGGGGGGTTCGCTCGGGAGCAGTACTTC. It specifies CASIHDGGFAREQYF. Based on the CDR3 plus reference TRBV5-5 and TRBJ2-7, the full variable domain is DAGVTQSPTHLIKTRGQQVTLRCSPISGHKSVSWYQQVLGQGPQFIFQYYEKEERGRGNFPDRFSARQFPNYSSELNVNALLLGDSALYLCASIHDGGFAREQYFGPGTRLTVT.

Worth noting for this clone: This CDR3 is also generated by other DNA sequences in the sample. This sequence joins TRBV27 and TRBJ1-2, with 8 bases identical to TRBD1. The V segment lost 1 base and the J segment 8 bases; nucleotides outside the gene matches: 6. Looked up from germline, CDR1 is MNHEY and CDR2 is SMNVEV (reference sequence). The CDR3 is made up of 14 amino acids. The CDR3 DNA reads as TGTGCCAGCAGTTTATGGCAGGGGGCCCGCGGCTACACCTTC. Protein: CASSLWQGARGYTF.

V gene TRBV2 combines with J gene TRBJ2-5; D unresolved. From germline, CDR1 is SNHLY and CDR2 FYNNEI. Trimming left V 6 bases short and J 3 bases short, with 5 bases between. The CDR3 spans 11 residues. CDR3 residues: CASSLEETQYF. The CDR3 DNA is TGTGCCAGCAGCCTAGAAGAGACCCAGTACTTC.

V gene TRBV11-2 combines with J gene TRBJ2-5; TRBD2 is a possible D gene (6 bases). The J call may be incorrect, as the DNA end agrees better with TRBJ2-7. This CDR3 is built from 17 residues. Per germline, CDR1 SGHAT and CDR2 FQNNGV. The CDR3 loop is CASRSNPGTFSSYEQYF. In DNA form, the CDR3 reads TGTGCCAGCAGATCAAATCCCGGGACTTTCAGCTCCTACGAGCAGTACTTC.

On this clone: The junction departs from germline at one end; a sequencing error may be responsible. This rearrangement joins TRBV7-9 to TRBJ2-1; tentatively, D is TRBD2 (6 bases). The CDR3 has 14 residues. Germline CDR1 is SEHNR and CDR2 is FQNEAQ (reference sequence). The CDR3 reads CSSRLAIPYNEQFF. The CDR3 DNA sequence: TGTTCCAGCAGGCTAGCGATTCCCTACAATGAGCAGTTCTTC.

There are many counts of this clone. The CDR3 DNA is TGTGCCAGCAGCGACTTACACAGGGGTCATTCACCCCTCCACTTT. Its protein product is CASSDLHRGHSPLHF. The chain uses TRBV5-8 and TRBJ1-6, with 7 nucleotides matching TRBD1. Trimming at V came to 4 bases and at J to 8 bases, leaving 9 bases not matched to a gene. This CDR3 has 15 amino acids. Germline V gene lookup returns CDR1 SGHTS and CDR2 YDEGEE.

The gene calls are TRBV6-5 and TRBJ1-1; the match to TRBD1 covers 7 bases. The V gene end was trimmed by 5 bases and the J gene end by 4 bases; junction bases not matched to a gene: 7. The CDR3 length is 14 residues. The germline V gene has CDR1 MNHEY and CDR2 SVGAGI. CDR3 protein: CASSTNRGGTEAFF. CDR3 DNA: TGTGCCAGCAGTACCAACAGGGGAGGCACTGAAGCTTTCTTT.